Listed below are T cell receptor beta chains from one sample, sequenced in a study of shared clonotypes between healthy human individuals. TCRdb's table, derived via immunoSEQ multiplex PCR, lists solely in-frame clones and lacks some. The sample includes 640,000 or so clones, about two thirds seen only once; the top ten take less than 2%. The specimen sequenced was memory CD4+ T cells sorted from blood. The receptors here all came from a young woman in good health. The CDR3 runs from the conserved cysteine through the conserved F or W. D genes are given only for firm matches. Some rows mark clone size as missing; the rest say once, few, many or name a class of expanded clone.

d_gene	v_gene	abundance	j_gene	CDR3nt	CDR3aa
TRBD1	TRBV27	-	TRBJ1-2	TGTGCCAGCAGTTTTAAGTTAGGACAGGGGGGAGGCTACACCTTC	CASSFKLGQGGGYTF
-	TRBV27	-	TRBJ2-7	TGTGCCAGCAGTAGGAGAACAAGCTACGAGCAGTACTTC	CASSRRTSYEQYF
-	TRBV28	-	TRBJ2-5	TGTGCCAGCAGTTTCGGAGGTCTCCAAGAGACCCAGTACTTC	CASSFGGLQETQYF
-	TRBV5-4	-	TRBJ2-4	TGTGCCAGCAGCACCTTAATAGCCAAAAACATTCAGTACTTC	CASSTLIAKNIQYF
-	TRBV2	-	TRBJ2-7	TGTGCCAGCAGTCTGACAGGATCCGAGCAGTACTTC	CASSLTGSEQYF
-	TRBV27	-	TRBJ2-5	TGTGCCAGCAGTTTTAGTTCGGGGGGCCCCCATGAGACCCAGTACTTC	CASSFSSGGPHETQYF
-	TRBV19	-	TRBJ1-5	TGTGCCAGTAGTGCCTATAGCAATCAGCCCCAGCATTTT	CASSAYSNQPQHF
-	TRBV19	-	TRBJ1-5	TGTGCCAGTAGTCCCGGACGACACTTCAATCAGCCCCAGCATTTT	CASSPGRHFNQPQHF
-	TRBV7-9	-	TRBJ2-3	TGTGCCAGCAGCAGATTAGGTCAAAGCACAGATACGCAGTATTTT	CASSRLGQSTDTQYF
TRBD1	TRBV30	-	TRBJ2-1	TGTGCCTGGAGGGGAGGAGACAGGGGAAGTTCCTACAATGAGCAGTTCTTC	CAWRGGDRGSSYNEQFF
-	TRBV30	-	TRBJ1-3	TGTGCCTGGTCGGGGGGTAGTGGAAACACCATATATTTT	CAWSGGSGNTIYF
-	TRBV15	-	TRBJ1-4	TGTGCCACCAGCAGAGATCAGGTTGAAAAACTGTTTTTT	CATSRDQVEKLFF
-	TRBV10-3	-	TRBJ2-7	TGTGCCATCGGGGGTACCTACGAGCAGTACTTC	CAIGGTYEQYF
TRBD2	TRBV11-3	-	TRBJ2-1	TGTGCCAGCAGCTTAGGTAGCGGGGACTACAATGAGCAGTTCTTC	CASSLGSGDYNEQFF
TRBD2	TRBV5-1	few	TRBJ2-7	TGCGCCAGCCGTACCCAAGCGGGAAGGTACGAGCAGTACTTC	CASRTQAGRYEQYF
TRBD1	TRBV30	few	TRBJ1-5	TGTGCCTGGAGTGCAGGGGGTCCGGAGGCCCAGCATTTT	CAWSAGGPEAQHF
TRBD2	TRBV7-2	once	TRBJ2-3	TGTGCCAGCAGCTTATTAGCGGGAGGGCCCACAGATACGCAGTATTTT	CASSLLAGGPTDTQYF
TRBD2	TRBV7-7	-	TRBJ2-1	TGTGCCAGCAGCTTAGATTCTGGCGGGAGTGAGCAGTTCTTC	CASSLDSGGSEQFF
-	TRBV2	-	TRBJ2-1	TGTGCCAGCAGTGAACAGGGCGCGGATGAGCAGTTCTTC	CASSEQGADEQFF
-	TRBV7-2	-	TRBJ2-7	TGTGCCAGCAGCTCCAAGATGGCTAGCGAGCAGTACTTC	CASSSKMASEQYF
-	TRBV28	-	TRBJ2-7	TGTGCCAGCAGTTTAACCTACGAGCAGTACTTC	CASSLTYEQYF
-	TRBV6-5	-	TRBJ2-4	TGTGCCAGCAGTCGCCCGACAGAAAACATTCAGTACTTC	CASSRPTENIQYF
-	TRBV7-9	-	TRBJ1-1	TGTGCCAGCAGCTTAGGGCCGGGACAGAACACTGAAGCTTTCTTT	CASSLGPGQNTEAFF
-	TRBV10-3	once	TRBJ2-7	TGTGCCACCCAAGAGGGAAACGAGCAGTACTTC	CATQEGNEQYF
-	TRBV5-4	few	TRBJ2-7	TGTGCCAGCAGCTTGGAAAGCTACGAGCAGTACTTC	CASSLESYEQYF
TRBD2	TRBV2	-	TRBJ2-2	TGTGCCAGCAACCGGGGACTAGCGGGGTTCGGGGAGCTGTTTTTT	CASNRGLAGFGELFF
-	TRBV5-1	-	TRBJ1-5	TGCGCCAGCAGCCAGGGGATGGGCAATCAGCCCCAGCATTTT	CASSQGMGNQPQHF
TRBD2	TRBV6-5	-	TRBJ2-7	TGTGCCAGCAGTTACTCGAGTCTAGCGGGGTTCTACGAGCAGTACTTC	CASSYSSLAGFYEQYF
-	TRBV6-5	-	TRBJ2-7	TGTGCCAGCAGTGCGGCGGGCTCCGCCTACGAGCAGTACTTC	CASSAAGSAYEQYF
TRBD2	TRBV28	-	TRBJ2-2	TGTGCCAGCAGTCACCTACTAGCGGGAGGGCAGGGGATCACCGGGGAGCTGTTTTTT	CASSHLLAGGQGITGELFF
TRBD1	TRBV28	few	TRBJ1-4	TGTGCCAGCAGTTCATACCGGACAGGGGGGAGCGAAAAACTGTTTTTT	CASSSYRTGGSEKLFF
-	TRBV7-8	-	TRBJ1-5	TGTGCCAGCAGCTTAGCGGGGTCTCTTAGCAATCAGCCCCAGCATTTT	CASSLAGSLSNQPQHF
-	TRBV7-9	-	TRBJ2-3	TGTGCCATTACCTGGGGAGATACGCAGTATTTT	CAITWGDTQYF
TRBD1	TRBV5-6	-	TRBJ1-1	TGTGCCAGCAGCTTTTACGGGACAGGGGGTAACACTGAAGCTTTCTTT	CASSFYGTGGNTEAFF
TRBD1	TRBV6-1	-	TRBJ1-5	TGTGCCAGCAAGATCGGGACAGGGGGCGGTCAGCCCCAGCATTTT	CASKIGTGGGQPQHF
TRBD1	TRBV30	-	TRBJ2-5	TGTGCCTGGAGGGGACAGGGAGGAGAGACCCAGTACTTC	CAWRGQGGETQYF
-	TRBV7-2	few	TRBJ2-2	TGTGCCAGCAGCTTCGTGGGAACCGGGGAGCTGTTTTTT	CASSFVGTGELFF
-	TRBV29-1	few	TRBJ1-1	TGCAGCGTCGATGCCTGGGGAGCTTTCTTT	CSVDAWGAFF
TRBD1	TRBV28	-	TRBJ1-1	TGTGCCAGCAGTTTTAGCACAGGGGGCTCGACTGAAGCTTTCTTT	CASSFSTGGSTEAFF
-	TRBV7-2	-	TRBJ1-1	TGTGCCAGCAGCTTAACCCTCAGGAACACTGAAGCTTTCTTT	CASSLTLRNTEAFF
TRBD1	TRBV15	few	TRBJ1-1	TGTGCCACCAGCAGAGAACTCGACAGGGTTGGGCCGAACACTGAAGCTTTCTTT	CATSRELDRVGPNTEAFF
-	TRBV6-1	-	TRBJ2-7	TGTGCCAGCAGGCCCTCTTGGCTTGCCACCTACGAGCAGTACTTC	CASRPSWLATYEQYF
TRBD2	TRBV7-9	-	TRBJ2-1	TGTGCCAGCAGTGTAGGGGCTAGCGGGAGGGTAAAGTTCTTC	CASSVGASGRVKFF
TRBD1	TRBV5-1	-	TRBJ1-2	TGCGCCAGCAGCCGGACAGGGGATGGCTACACCTTC	CASSRTGDGYTF
-	TRBV27	-	TRBJ2-1	TGTGCCAGCATTGCCCTCGGGGTTGGTAGTGAGCAGTTCTTC	CASIALGVGSEQFF
-	TRBV2	-	TRBJ2-2	TGTGCCAGCACGCGGGAAGGGGTGAACACCGGGGAGCTGTTTTTT	CASTREGVNTGELFF
TRBD2	TRBV28	-	TRBJ2-1	TGTGCCAGCACCCGACGGGGTGTACTAGCGGGCTACAATGAGCAGTTCTTC	CASTRRGVLAGYNEQFF
-	TRBV2	-	TRBJ2-1	TGTGCCAGCAGTGTCGGGGTGGGCTCCTACAATGAGCAGTTCTTC	CASSVGVGSYNEQFF
-	TRBV10-3	-	TRBJ2-7	TGTGCCATCAGTGAAGCCCCGGGAGCTTCCTACGAGCAGTACTTC	CAISEAPGASYEQYF
-	TRBV25-1	-	TRBJ2-1	TGTGCCAGCAGTGAGCCGACAGCCGATGAGCAGTTCTTC	CASSEPTADEQFF
TRBD1	TRBV18	-	TRBJ2-3	TGTGCCAGCTCACCAGGGACAGGGGGCACAGATACGCAGTATTTT	CASSPGTGGTDTQYF
-	TRBV5-1	once	TRBJ1-1	TGCGCCAGCAGCTTGGAGGGGCAAAACACTGAAGCTTTCTTT	CASSLEGQNTEAFF
TRBD1	TRBV15	-	TRBJ2-5	TGTGCCACCAGCCACAGGGGCGAGACCCAGTACTTC	CATSHRGETQYF
-	TRBV7-3	-	TRBJ2-2	TGTGCCAGCAGCATACAGGGTCCGGACACCGGGGAGCTGTTTTTT	CASSIQGPDTGELFF
TRBD2	TRBV18	-	TRBJ2-1	TGTGCCAGCTCACGATCAATCGACGGGGGGTCCTACAATGAGCAGTTCTTC	CASSRSIDGGSYNEQFF
TRBD1	TRBV10-3	-	TRBJ1-1	TGTGCCATCAGTCAAACCTTGGGACAGGGGATGAAGTACACTGAAGCTTTCTTT	CAISQTLGQGMKYTEAFF
-	TRBV5-4	once	TRBJ1-1	TGTGCCAGCAGCTTGGGGGCTTTCGCACAGGTGAACACTGAAGCTTTCTTT	CASSLGAFAQVNTEAFF
-	TRBV7-7	-	TRBJ2-2	TGTGCCAGCAGCGGGGGACGGAACACCGGGGAGCTGTTTTTT	CASSGGRNTGELFF
-	TRBV28	-	TRBJ1-5	TGTGCCAGCAGTACTCGGCAGTATAGCAATCAGCCCCAGCATTTT	CASSTRQYSNQPQHF